This T cell receptor beta chain was sequenced during a study of Ad26.COV2.S vaccination and SARS-CoV-2 variants. Background on the study: Ad26.COV2.S shots went into the muscle once or twice, 56 days apart. General study results and limits: Total responses of T cells may have been underestimated by the analyses of TCR breadth and depth.

Using immunoSEQ multiplex PCR, the repertoire was profiled, and TCRdb retains in-frame clones only, with some absent. The table lists about 350,000 clones, about 87% of them singletons. Germline V gives CDR1 SGDLS, CDR2 YYNGEE. After removal of 4 bases from V and 1 base from J, the junction contained 4 bases not matched to a gene. The CDR3 contains 15 residues. Documented treatment: roughly 19 received Ad26.COV2.S at low or high dose, single or two shots; roughly five received placebo; per-sample allocation not given. Day 63 after the first injection of vaccine or placebo was the sampling time. For this clone: The antigen is unknown.

The TCR originated in a person aged 18-60 years who received the Ad26.COV2.S COVID-19 vaccine or a placebo. Sequenced here: peripheral blood, sampled in a trial of Ad26.COV2.S vaccine versus placebo. The V gene is TRBV9, the J gene TRBJ2-2, with 7 nucleotides matching TRBD1. The CDR3 DNA is TGTGCCAGCAGCTCACGGACAGGGAACACCGGGGAGCTGTTTTTT. Its translation is CASSSRTGNTGELFF.